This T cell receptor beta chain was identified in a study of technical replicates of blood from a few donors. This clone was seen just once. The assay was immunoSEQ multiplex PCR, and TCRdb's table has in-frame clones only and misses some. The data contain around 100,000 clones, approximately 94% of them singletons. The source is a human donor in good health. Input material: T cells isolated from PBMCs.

CDR3 in DNA: TGTGCCAGCACCGAAATAGGGGACAAGAATCACAATGAGCAGTTCTTC. Translation gives CASTEIGDKNHNEQFF. This chain joins TRBV27 and TRBJ2-1; a possible D gene is TRBD1 (6 bases). The V and J ends lost 7 bases and 5 bases respectively, with 21 bases between them. The CDR3 covers 16 residues. Germline V gives CDR1 MNHEY, CDR2 SMNVEV (reference sequence).